The 25 T cell receptor beta chains in this list originate from one sample, sequenced in a study of blood T cells in healthy people across ages. Then a second PCR, running roughly 7 to 11 cycles, was carried out with a sample-barcoded 5' primer and a J-beta primer mix. TCRdb re-called the 5' RACE reads through MiXCR, storing one row per CDR3 protein. The table records 600,000 to 1,000,000 distinct CDR3 sequences, 25% of them present only once. The sample was also linked to a second study, of T cells of mothers and their children.

The specimen sequenced was blood. The receptors shown here come from a boy between 10 and 17 years old in good health.

This clonotype was counted many times. V gene TRBV7-6 combines with J gene TRBJ2-1, with 8 bases aligning to TRBD1. The CDR3 runs 14 residues. Unmatched junction bases numbered 3, after V lost 1 base and J lost 7 bases. Germline-derived CDR1 and CDR2 are SGHVS and FNYEAQ. Written as DNA, the CDR3 is TGTGCCAGCAGCTTAGAGGGGACAGGTAATGAGCAGTTCTTC. Translating it yields CASSLEGTGNEQFF.

In its sample, this clonotype was seen a few times. The V gene is TRBV4-3, the J gene TRBJ1-2; D gene uncertain. Trimming removed 0 bases from V and 2 bases from J, with 10 bases in between. This CDR3 region has 15 residues. From germline, CDR1 is LGHNA and CDR2 YSLEER. CDR3 nucleotide sequence: TGCGCCAGCAGCCAAGAGCGGCACCCGAACTATGGCTACACCTTC. As protein: CASSQERHPNYGYTF.

This clonotype came up a few times. An end of the junction does not agree with germline; a read error may underlie this. This chain joins TRBV7-2 and TRBJ1-2; D ambiguous. CDR3 size: 14 residues. Germline lookup yields CDR1 SGHTA and CDR2 FQGNSA. The CDR3: CASSLGGPNCGYTF. As DNA, the CDR3 is TGTGCCAGCAGCTTAGGGGGTCCCAACTGTGGCTACACCTTC.

This sequence joins TRBV29-1 and TRBJ2-4; D not resolved. Germline values: CDR1 SQVTM, CDR2 ANQGSEA. This CDR3 region has 14 residues. Trimming took off 3 bases at V and 1 base at J, with 10 bases between the two ends. CDR3 protein: CSVDFGDAKNIQYF. In DNA, the CDR3 is TGCAGCGTTGACTTTGGGGATGCCAAAAACATTCAGTACTTC.

The chain has TRBV7-2 and TRBJ2-3; 13 bases match TRBD2. Trimming cost V 0 bases and J 5 bases; bases outside gene matches: 8. The CDR3 totals 18 residues. Germline V gene lookup returns CDR1 SGHTA and CDR2 FQGNSA. CDR3 nucleotide sequence: TGTGCCAGCAGCTTAGCCACAATACTAGCGGGGGGGCAAGATACGCAGTATTTT. This gives the protein CASSLATILAGGQDTQYF.

This clonotype came up a few times. This chain connects TRBV7-9 to TRBJ1-2, with a tentative D call TRBD1 (6 bases). This CDR3 is 13 amino acids long. CDR1 SEHNR and CDR2 FQNEAQ come from the germline V gene (reference sequence). The V gene lost 7 bases and the J gene lost 2 bases, with 11 bases spanning the gap. The CDR3 DNA reads as TGTGCCAGCATCCCGGGACAAAACTATGGCTACACCTTC. This encodes CASIPGQNYGYTF.

The rearrangement joins TRBV7-9 to TRBJ2-2; D might be TRBD2 (6 bases). The CDR3 contains 13 residues. With 3 bases removed from V and 8 bases from J, the gap between germline ends came to 10 bases. Germline loops: CDR1 SEHNR, CDR2 FQNEAQ (reference sequence). The CDR3 DNA reads as TGTGCCAGCAGCTTCCGTCGGGAGGGGGAGCTGTTTTTT. Its protein is CASSFRREGELFF.

This clonotype was detected only a few times. The chain carries TRBV18 and TRBJ2-7, with 8 nucleotides matching TRBD2. Per germline, CDR1 KGHSH and CDR2 LQKENI. V dropped 2 bases and J dropped 2; count of bases not matched to a gene: 2. This CDR3 has 14 residues. The CDR3 region is CASSPEREPYEQYF. As DNA, the CDR3 is TGTGCCAGCTCACCAGAGCGGGAGCCCTACGAGCAGTACTTC.

J is TRBJ1-2 and V is TRBV7-2; D is ambiguous. The CDR3 has 11 amino acids. The germline V and J ends were trimmed by 3 bases and 5 bases, with 4 bases remaining between them. CDR1 and CDR2 (germline): SGHTA, FQGNSA. The CDR3 DNA sequence: TGTGCCAGCAGCTTTATATATGGCTACACCTTC. It yields the protein CASSFIYGYTF.

There are a few counts of this clonotype. The rearrangement joins TRBV29-1 to TRBJ1-1, with D uncertain. With 1 base removed from V and 4 bases from J, the gap between germline ends came to 7 bases. This CDR3 has 12 amino acids. From germline, CDR1 is SQVTM and CDR2 ANQGSEA. The CDR3 reads CSVEGRGTEAFF. Here the CDR3 DNA reads TGCAGCGTTGAAGGGCGGGGCACTGAAGCTTTCTTT.

The sample holds many counts of this clonotype. Germline and junction disagree at one end, which may indicate a read error. This sequence joins TRBV12-3 or TRBV12-4 and TRBJ2-5; D could derive from TRBD1 or TRBD2 (5 bases each). The CDR3 is 15 residues long. The CDR3, as DNA: TGTGCCAGCAGCTTAGAGGGGAGAAGCCAAGAGACCCAGTACTTC. It translates to CASSLEGRSQETQYF.

This clonotype was counted between two and nine times. The chain couples TRBV6-2 or TRBV6-3 to TRBJ2-5; D not certain. The end of the DNA fits TRBJ2-1 better, so the J call may be wrong. The CDR3 runs to 16 residues. The germline V gene encodes CDR1 MNHEY and CDR2 SVGEGT. CDR3 nucleotides: TGTGCCAGCAGTTACTCCCCCGGCCCCATGGGGAATGAGCAGTTCTTC. Amino acid sequence: CASSYSPGPMGNEQFF.

This clonotype was detected a few times. V usage is TRBV20-1 and J usage is TRBJ2-3; 10 positions agree with TRBD1. Germline CDR1 DFQATT, CDR2 SNEGSKA (reference sequence). CDR3 length equals 17 residues. V shed 5 bases, J shed 0 bases, and the junction held 11 bases outside the gene matches. The CDR3 DNA reads TGCAGTGCTTTACGGGACAGGGGAACGAGAAGCACAGATACGCAGTATTTT. It encodes CSALRDRGTRSTDTQYF.

This clonotype appeared many times. The chain employs TRBV20-1 and TRBJ2-5, with TRBD2 identical over 11 bases. Germline V gives CDR1 DFQATT, CDR2 SNEGSKA (reference sequence). The V segment lost 7 bases and the J segment 3 bases; nucleotides outside the gene matches: 1. This CDR3 spans 12 amino acids. The CDR3 nucleotides read TGCAGTGGACTAGCGGGAAAAGAGACCCAGTACTTC. Translated, it gives CSGLAGKETQYF.

The rearrangement joins TRBV12-3 or TRBV12-4 to TRBJ1-2; 8 bases line up with TRBD1. Trimming cost V 10 bases and J 3 bases; bases outside gene matches: 7. This CDR3 has 13 residues. In nucleotides, the CDR3 is TGTGCCACCGGACAGGGATGGGACTATGGCTACACCTTC. This gives the protein CATGQGWDYGYTF.

V usage is TRBV28 and J usage is TRBJ1-6; 8 nucleotides line up with TRBD1. CDR1 and CDR2 from the germline V gene are MDHEN and SYDVKM. The CDR3 covers 15 residues. After removal of 6 bases from V and 9 bases from J, the junction contained 10 bases not matched to a gene. The CDR3 DNA follows: TGTGCCAGCAGCGGAGGACAGGGAATTGGTTCACCCCTCCACTTT. This codes for CASSGGQGIGSPLHF.

The V gene is TRBV20-1, the J gene TRBJ1-1; no definite D call. This CDR3 contains 14 residues. V was trimmed by 0 bases and J by 4 bases, leaving 12 bases between them. Germline CDR1 and CDR2: DFQATT and SNEGSKA (reference sequence). This CDR3 reads CSARDLRHPTEAFF. CDR3 sequence (DNA): TGCAGTGCTAGAGATCTCCGCCATCCCACTGAAGCTTTCTTT.

J is TRBJ2-2 and V is TRBV5-5; D call uncertain. Germline V lookup: CDR1 SGHKS, CDR2 YYEKEE (reference sequence). Trimming removed 0 bases from V and 6 bases from J, with 6 bases in between. CDR3 length: 13 residues. The CDR3 DNA follows: TGTGCCAGCAGCTTGGCGGTTTCCGGGGAGCTGTTTTTT. Protein product: CASSLAVSGELFF. The full variable domain, with the rest looked up from reference TRBV5-5 and TRBJ2-2, is DAGVTQSPTHLIKTRGQQVTLRCSPISGHKSVSWYQQVLGQGPQFIFQYYEKEERGRGNFPDRFSARQFPNYSSELNVNALLLGDSALYLCASSLAVSGELFFGEGSRLTVL.

This clonotype was detected a few times. The chain combines TRBV7-3 with TRBJ1-4; D perhaps matches TRBD1 (5 bases). The CDR3 contains 14 residues. Germline V gives CDR1 SGHTA, CDR2 FQGTGA. V shed 4 bases and J shed 7 bases, with 13 bases lying between them. The CDR3 region is CASSSPTGGEKLFF. CDR3 nucleotides: TGTGCCAGCAGCTCCCCTACAGGCGGTGAAAAACTGTTTTTT.

This rearrangement joins TRBV6-2 or TRBV6-3 to TRBJ2-5; the D gene is possibly TRBD1 (6 bases). Between the trimmed V and J ends, which lost 4 bases and 1 base, there was a span of 13 bases. From germline, CDR1 is MNHEY and CDR2 SVGEGT. The CDR3 runs 15 residues. Here the CDR3 reads CASSFPTGIQETQYF. The CDR3 nucleotides are TGTGCCAGCAGTTTCCCGACAGGTATCCAAGAGACCCAGTACTTC.

This clonotype was seen a few times. J is TRBJ1-4 and V is TRBV7-9, with D perhaps matching TRBD1 (6 bases). Germline CDR1 SEHNR, CDR2 FQNEAQ (reference sequence). V gave up 4 bases and J gave up 5 bases, with 14 bases separating them. The CDR3 is 15 residues long. This CDR3 reads CASSSPDRVNEKLFF. CDR3 nucleotides: TGTGCCAGCAGCTCACCGGACAGAGTAAATGAAAAACTGTTTTTT.

This clonotype came up a few times. V gene TRBV7-2 combines with J gene TRBJ1-3; 9 bases match TRBD1. The CDR3 runs to 17 residues. CDR1 is SGHTA, CDR2 FQGNSA, per germline. V was pared by 0 bases and J by 1 base, with 4 bases of the junction left unmatched. This CDR3 reads CASSLAGTGLSGNTIYF. In DNA, the CDR3 is TGTGCCAGCAGCTTAGCGGGGACAGGGCTGTCTGGAAACACCATATATTTT. Together with reference TRBV7-2 and TRBJ1-3, the CDR3 gives the full variable domain: GAGVSQSPSNKVTEKGKDVELRCDPISGHTALYWYRQSLGQGLEFLIYFQGNSAPDKSGLPSDRFSAERTGGSVSTLTIQRTQQEDSAVYLCASSLAGTGLSGNTIYFGEGSWLTVV.

This rearrangement joins TRBV6-5 to TRBJ2-5; a weak D match, TRBD1 (6 bases). The J call may not be correct, given that the DNA end is closer to TRBJ2-7. CDR3 size: 13 residues. The germline V gene has CDR1 MNHEY and CDR2 SVGAGI. DNA of the CDR3: TGTGCCAGCAGGTCGGACAGCTCCTACGAGCAGTACTTC. Translating it yields CASRSDSSYEQYF.

The V and J genes are TRBV9 and TRBJ1-5, with D possibly TRBD1 on 5 matching bases. The ends were cut back, 3 bases at V and 5 bases at J, with 12 bases in the middle. CDR1 SGDLS and CDR2 YYNGEE come from the germline V gene. The CDR3 covers 14 residues. As DNA, the CDR3 is TGTGCCAGCAGCGACGGGACGGAGGATCAGCCCCAGCATTTT. Protein product: CASSDGTEDQPQHF.

The chain recombines TRBV28 with TRBJ2-1; D unclear. Per germline, CDR1 MDHEN and CDR2 SYDVKM. The CDR3 length is 11 residues. V lost 3 bases and J 8 bases, leaving 5 bases between the germline ends. The CDR3 nucleotides are TGTGCCAGCAGTTTCTCGGATGAGCAGTTCTTC. Protein product: CASSFSDEQFF.